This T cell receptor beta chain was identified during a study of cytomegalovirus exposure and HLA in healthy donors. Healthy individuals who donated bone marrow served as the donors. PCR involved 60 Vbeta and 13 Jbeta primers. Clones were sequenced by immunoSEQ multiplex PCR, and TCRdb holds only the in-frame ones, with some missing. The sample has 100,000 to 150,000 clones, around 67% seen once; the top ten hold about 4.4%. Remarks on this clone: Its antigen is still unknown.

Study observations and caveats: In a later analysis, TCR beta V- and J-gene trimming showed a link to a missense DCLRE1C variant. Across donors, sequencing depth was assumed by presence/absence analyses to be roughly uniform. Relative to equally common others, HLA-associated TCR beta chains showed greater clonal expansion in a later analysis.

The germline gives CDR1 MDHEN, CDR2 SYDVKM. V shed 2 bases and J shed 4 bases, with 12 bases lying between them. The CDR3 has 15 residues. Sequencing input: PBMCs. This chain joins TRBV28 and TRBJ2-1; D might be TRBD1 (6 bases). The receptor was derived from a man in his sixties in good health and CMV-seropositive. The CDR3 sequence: CASSLPGAVYNEQFF. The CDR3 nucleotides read TGTGCCAGCAGTTTACCAGGGGCCGTTTACAATGAGCAGTTCTTC.